This note documents a single T cell receptor (beta chain) sequence. V dropped 6 bases and J dropped 0 bases, with 8 bases sitting between them. This CDR3 comprises 14 residues. Germline V gives CDR1 MNHEY, CDR2 SVGAGI. The data originate from a study of blood T cell repertoires in COVID-19. For the study at large: Donors in the United States, Italy and Spain gave samples during acute or convalescent COVID-19.

How the authors handled the data: Cell counts per sample came from amplifying reference gene primers. Clones were sequenced by immunoSEQ multiplex PCR, and TCRdb holds only the in-frame ones, with some missing. From that table come the V and J calls and clone size; the DNA was used to work out D and trimming. The repertoire includes approximately 240,000 clones, around 80% of them detected once, and 4% to 6% sits in the top ten. This receptor was taken from a woman aged 60-75 years who had recovered from COVID-19. Material: peripheral blood. The rearrangement links TRBV6-5 to TRBJ1-4; D unresolved. CDR3 nucleotides: TGTGCCAGCAGCCCATCGGCAACTAATGAAAAACTGTTTTTT. Its protein is CASSPSATNEKLFF.